Described below is a single T cell receptor (beta chain) sequence and its context. Its cognate antigen has yet to be identified. The record has no base qualities; no much larger clone is one base away. The sample originates from a study of control samples from healthy donors and cancer patients (dated by TCRdb to 2020 to 2022). CDR1 and CDR2, per the germline V gene, are MDHEN and SYDVKM. The cysteine opens and the phenylalanine closes a CDR3 of 16 amino acids. Only the CDR3 part of the read is kept: 48 bases, read in frame from the first base. V lost 5 bases and J lost 0 bases; the stretch between them is 15 bases long. The library was produced with the immunoSEQ multiplex PCR assay. What TCRdb holds here is the immuneACCESS table cut down to in-frame rearrangements. Part of the clones is not present; checked against another copy, under half of the missing clones reflect an unresolved V gene, and the others are unexplained. Counted in this sample were 90,000 to 95,000 clones; over 80% of them appeared once. The top ten clones comprise around a fifth of the sample.

This clonotype was obtained from a young man in good health. Sequencing used blood. The chain couples TRBV28 to TRBJ2-3; TRBD1 is possibly the D segment (6 matching bases). For the CDR3, the sequence is CASSRDTGFSTDTQYF. The DNA is TGTGCCAGCAGTAGGGACACGGGCTTTAGCACAGATACGCAGTATTTT.